These 3 T cell receptor beta chains came from one sample sequenced in a study of cytomegalovirus exposure and HLA in healthy donors. Produced via immunoSEQ multiplex PCR; TCRdb's table is partial and in-frame only. The data show about 300,000 clones, approximately 90% seen once. The sample comprised PBMCs. The receptors were sampled from a woman aged 18-29 years in good health and CMV-seronegative.

This chain uses TRBV6-1 with TRBJ1-2; D is uncertain. Germline V gene sequence: CDR1 MNHNS, CDR2 SASEGT. The CDR3 has 13 amino acids. V was shortened by 5 bases and J by 5 bases, with 12 bases between the two germline ends. This CDR3 reads CASSPEAGYGYTF. In nucleotides, the CDR3 is TGTGCCAGCAGTCCCGAGGCGGGGTATGGCTACACCTTC.

The rearrangement links TRBV6-1 to TRBJ2-7; D perhaps matches TRBD1 (5 bases). The CDR3 contains 14 residues. The V end was cut by 4 bases, the J end by 0 bases, with 10 bases between. Germline lookup yields CDR1 MNHNS and CDR2 SASEGT. The CDR3 DNA reads TGTGCCAGCAGTGTGAAAGGGGCCTCCTACGAGCAGTACTTC. Translated: CASSVKGASYEQYF.

This chain links TRBV15 with TRBJ1-1; unclear D gene. The germline CDR1 and CDR2 sequences are LNHNV and YYDKDF (reference sequence). The CDR3 consists of 12 residues. V was clipped by 2 bases and J by 5 bases, with 6 bases between them. The DNA for the CDR3 is TGTGCCACCAGCAGATTTTCAACTGAAGCTTTCTTT. It specifies CATSRFSTEAFF.